What follows are 21 T cell receptor beta chains derived from one specimen sequenced in a study of blood T cell repertoires in COVID-19 (TCRdb year 2020). The protocol used for the library was the immunoSEQ multiplex PCR assay. Here the immuneACCESS table is served through TCRdb, limited to in-frame sequences with V and J called. Missing clones are a known gap in these copies; in checked studies unresolved V genes cover under half, and the rest lacks a known reason. The sample data list 100,000 to 150,000 clones, and 70% to 75% of these were observed just once. Jointly, the top ten make up around 6% of the sample. The sample comprised peripheral blood. These receptors all come from an elderly man with COVID-19, enrolled during active disease.

This clone came up a few times. V gene TRBV12-5 combines with J gene TRBJ1-1; D is uncertain. This CDR3 spans 12 amino acids. The germline V gene encodes CDR1 LGHNT and CDR2 FRNRAP. V was cut by 5 bases and J by 7 bases, with 11 bases left in between. The CDR3 DNA reads TGTGCTAGTGGTCAATACCCGGGTGAAGCTTTCTTT. Amino acids: CASGQYPGEAFF. The full variable domain, its missing parts supplied by reference TRBV12-5 and TRBJ1-1, is DARVTQTPRHKVTEMGQEVTMRCQPILGHNTVFWYRQTMMQGLELLAYFRNRAPLDDSGMPKDRFSAEMPDATLATLKIQPSEPRDSAVYFCASGQYPGEAFFGQGTRLTVV.

A single count supports this clone. This sequence joins TRBV5-4 and TRBJ1-6, with 9 nucleotides matching TRBD1. CDR3 size: 17 residues. The ends lost 0 bases at V and 6 bases at J; junction bases unmatched: 7. CDR1 and CDR2 from the germline V gene are SGHNT and YYREEE (reference sequence). DNA for the CDR3: TGTGCCAGCAGCTTGGCGTACGGGACAGGGCCTAATTCACCCCTCCACTTT. Protein sequence: CASSLAYGTGPNSPLHF.

V and J are TRBV28 and TRBJ1-4, with D uncertain. V was trimmed by 1 base and J by 0 bases, leaving 9 bases between them. The CDR3 is made up of 16 amino acids. The V gene's germline CDR1 is MDHEN and CDR2 SYDVKM. The CDR3 DNA is TGTGCCAGCAGTTTATTACTTACAGCAACTAATGAAAAACTGTTTTTT. This translates into CASSLLLTATNEKLFF.

V and J are TRBV27 and TRBJ1-5; D unresolved. The V gene lost 1 base and the J gene lost 1 base, with 14 bases spanning the gap. Looked up from germline, CDR1 is MNHEY and CDR2 is SMNVEV (reference sequence). The length of the CDR3 is 17 residues. The CDR3: CASSLYGDDTSNQPQHF. For the CDR3, the DNA is TGTGCCAGCAGTTTATACGGTGACGACACAAGCAATCAGCCCCAGCATTTT.

V gene TRBV19 combines with J gene TRBJ2-3; no reliable D call. V was cut by 5 bases and J by 0 bases, with 12 bases left in between. Germline CDR1 is LNHDA and CDR2 is SQIVND (reference sequence). The CDR3 runs to 15 residues. The CDR3 reads CASSPGRLSTDTQYF. As DNA, the CDR3 is TGTGCCAGTAGTCCCGGCCGACTTAGCACAGATACGCAGTATTTT. Using reference TRBV19 and TRBJ2-3 for the parts outside the CDR3, the full variable domain is DGGITQSPKYLFRKEGQNVTLSCEQNLNHDAMYWYRQDPGQGLRLIYYSQIVNDFQKGDIAEGYSVSREKKESFPLTVTSAQKNPTAFYLCASSPGRLSTDTQYFGPGTRLTVL.

About this clone itself: Other DNA variants within this sample encode the same CDR3. In DNA, the CDR3 is TGTGCCAGCTCACCACCCTCCACAGATACGCAGTATTTT. Translating gives CASSPPSTDTQYF. The chain is built from TRBV18 and TRBJ2-3, with D uncertain. Germline V lookup: CDR1 KGHSH, CDR2 LQKENI. Trimming pared 0 bases from V and 2 bases from J, leaving 3 bases between. There are 13 residues in the CDR3.

V usage is TRBV6-5 and J usage is TRBJ2-5; TRBD1 agrees at 7 bases. Trimming at V came to 6 bases and at J to 5 bases, leaving 3 bases not matched to a gene. This CDR3 has 12 residues. Germline V gives CDR1 MNHEY, CDR2 SVGAGI. DNA for the CDR3: TGTGCCAGCAGACAGGGGATTGAGACCCAGTACTTC. It yields the protein CASRQGIETQYF.

The gene calls are TRBV28 and TRBJ2-7; weak D call: TRBD2 (7 bases). This CDR3 is built from 21 residues. Germline V lookup: CDR1 MDHEN, CDR2 SYDVKM. Between the trimmed V and J ends, which lost 4 bases and 0 bases, there was a span of 31 bases. CDR3 region: CASSSPFVSGTYLGLSYEQYF. As DNA, the CDR3 is TGTGCCAGCAGTTCCCCTTTTGTAAGCGGGACATACCTCGGGCTCTCCTACGAGCAGTACTTC.

This clone was picked up a small number of times. The chain recombines TRBV7-9 with TRBJ2-3, with D possibly being TRBD2 (6 bases). From germline, CDR1 is SEHNR and CDR2 FQNEAQ (reference sequence). Trimming removed 1 base at V and 8 bases at J, with 16 bases between. The CDR3 is made up of 15 amino acids. The CDR3 sequence: CASSLGYGSQPTQYF. The CDR3, as DNA: TGTGCCAGCAGCTTAGGGTACGGGAGTCAGCCTACGCAGTATTTT.

V and J are TRBV6-5 and TRBJ1-2, with D maybe TRBD1 (5 bases). The CDR3 totals 14 residues. V was pared by 2 bases and J by 4 bases, with 11 bases between. In germline, CDR1 is MNHEY, CDR2 SVGAGI. The DNA for the CDR3 is TGTGCCAGCAGTTACAGCGTGGGGGGCTATGGCTACACCTTC. Its protein product is CASSYSVGGYGYTF.

The CDR3 DNA sequence: TGTGCCAGCACCCAACAGGACGGCACTGAAGCTTTCTTT. Residues: CASTQQDGTEAFF. The chain couples TRBV12-3 or TRBV12-4 to TRBJ1-1; tentatively, D is TRBD1 (5 bases). V was trimmed by 7 bases and J by 4 bases, leaving 13 bases between them. The CDR3 extends over 13 amino acids.

This sequence joins TRBV19 and TRBJ1-6; the match to TRBD1 covers 8 bases. The CDR3 has 15 amino acids. CDR1 is LNHDA and CDR2 is SQIVND in the germline V gene (reference sequence). V dropped 6 bases and J dropped 8; count of bases not matched to a gene: 9. CDR3 loop: CASSLGQGPDSPLHF. CDR3 DNA: TGTGCCAGTAGCCTTGGACAGGGCCCGGATTCACCCCTCCACTTT.

This chain uses TRBV13 with TRBJ2-7; TRBD2 might be the D (6 bases). This CDR3 contains 15 residues. The germline CDR1 and CDR2 sequences are PRHDT and FYEKMQ (reference sequence). V was trimmed by 4 bases and J by 3 bases, leaving 16 bases between them. As DNA, the CDR3 is TGTGCCAGCAGCTCACCCCGACTAGGAGACTACGAGCAGTACTTC. Protein sequence: CASSSPRLGDYEQYF.

The chain joins TRBV24-1 to TRBJ1-2; 10 bases are a match to TRBD1. This CDR3 is 16 amino acids long. Germline CDR1 reads KGHDR; CDR2 reads SFDVKD. The J segment lost 3 bases and the V segment lost 4 bases, leaving 7 bases of the junction unmatched. The CDR3 loop reads CATSDPGQGGDYGYTF. CDR3 sequence (DNA): TGTGCCACCAGTGACCCTGGACAGGGGGGCGACTATGGCTACACCTTC.

This rearrangement joins TRBV6-6 to TRBJ1-6, with TRBD1 matching over 8 bases. This CDR3 spans 15 amino acids. V shed 7 bases and J 7 bases; nucleotides not matched to a gene: 9. Germline assignment: CDR1 MNHNY and CDR2 SVGAGI (reference sequence). CDR3 amino acids: CASTYGQGQNSPLHF. CDR3 nucleotide sequence: TGTGCCAGCACCTATGGACAGGGACAAAATTCACCCCTCCACTTT.

The chain links TRBV2 to TRBJ1-5; no definite D call. From germline, CDR1 is SNHLY and CDR2 FYNNEI. Trimming cost V 4 bases and J 6 bases, with 13 bases left between them. This CDR3 region has 14 residues. CDR3 loop: CASSGPAAGQPQHF. Written as DNA, the CDR3 is TGTGCCAGCAGTGGGCCCGCGGCCGGTCAGCCCCAGCATTTT.

This clone appeared a single time. The genes are TRBV6-1 and TRBJ2-1; TRBD2 matches 8 bases. After removal of 3 bases from V and 5 bases from J, the junction contained 9 bases not matched to a gene. The CDR3 length is 16 residues. CDR1 is MNHNS, CDR2 SASEGT, per germline. The CDR3 coding sequence is TGTGCCAGCAGTGATAGAGGCGGGAGGAGAGACAATGAGCAGTTCTTC. This sequence encodes CASSDRGGRRDNEQFF.

This chain joins TRBV28 and TRBJ1-2; D is ambiguous. Trimming removed 6 bases at V and 4 bases at J, with 12 bases between. The CDR3 consists of 13 residues. The germline gives CDR1 MDHEN, CDR2 SYDVKM. In nucleotides, the CDR3 is TGTGCCAGCAGCCTAACGGACTCCTATGGCTACACCTTC. Translation: CASSLTDSYGYTF.

The rearrangement joins TRBV9 to TRBJ2-2, with a possible D match to TRBD2 (7 bases). This CDR3 is built from 16 residues. Germline V CDR1 and CDR2: SGDLS, YYNGEE. The V end lost 3 bases, the J end lost 0 bases, and 12 bases lay between the germline ends. The CDR3 protein is CASSAGGLANTGELFF. CDR3 DNA: TGTGCCAGCAGCGCCGGGGGGCTAGCGAACACCGGGGAGCTGTTTTTT.

To note about this clone: At one boundary the junction diverges from the germline segment, which might be a read error. This chain connects TRBV7-3 to TRBJ2-7; D unresolved. The CDR3 covers 8 residues. Germline CDR1 and CDR2: SGHTA and FQGTGA. CDR3 region: CFSYEQYF. Here the CDR3 DNA reads TGCTTCTCCTACGAGCAGTACTTC.

The chain combines TRBV5-8 with TRBJ2-3; 9 positions agree with TRBD1. The germline gives CDR1 SGHTS, CDR2 YDEGEE. The CDR3 is 17 amino acids. V was clipped by 1 base and J by 2 bases; unmatched bases: 8. The CDR3 reads CASSLFAGTGITDTQYF. As DNA, the CDR3 is TGTGCCAGCAGCTTGTTCGCCGGGACAGGGATCACAGATACGCAGTATTTT.